This is a list of T cell receptor beta chains from one sample in a study of T cells in localized non-small cell lung cancer. The table came from immunoSEQ multiplex PCR; TCRdb's copy has only in-frame clones and leaves some out. The profile covers around 70,000 clones, with approximately 84% appearing a single time and under 1.5% taken by the ten largest. The sequenced sample was peripheral blood, obtained before any cancer treatment. These receptor sequences come from an older female donor with stage I lung adenocarcinoma. Both conserved end residues are part of each CDR3.

v_call: TRBV7-2; j_call: TRBJ1-1; cdr3_aa: CASSPQGGTEAFF
v_call: TRBV6-6; j_call: TRBJ2-7; cdr3_aa: CASRPRGSLTYEQYF
v_call: TRBV25-1; j_call: TRBJ2-7; cdr3_aa: CASRLAEHYEQYF
v_call: TRBV29-1; j_call: TRBJ2-5; cdr3_aa: CSVDGSSGQETQYF
v_call: TRBV7-8; j_call: TRBJ2-5; cdr3_aa: CASSSSTGYQETQYF
v_call: TRBV7-2; j_call: TRBJ1-3; cdr3_aa: CASSLYGRNFRNTIYF
v_call: TRBV29-1; j_call: TRBJ2-3; cdr3_aa: CSVVGSTDTQYF
v_call: TRBV5-4; j_call: TRBJ1-1; cdr3_aa: CASSLSPNTEAFF
v_call: TRBV4-3; j_call: TRBJ1-1; cdr3_aa: CASSPHPGARTEAFF
v_call: TRBV27; j_call: TRBJ1-1; cdr3_aa: CASSLGRNTEAFF
v_call: TRBV4-1; j_call: TRBJ1-3; cdr3_aa: CASSQEGTYGNTIYF
v_call: TRBV5-4; j_call: TRBJ2-1; cdr3_aa: CASSLGLADTNEQFF
v_call: TRBV5-1; j_call: TRBJ1-1; cdr3_aa: CASSSGVGMNTEAFF
v_call: TRBV2; j_call: TRBJ2-1; cdr3_aa: CASRKAESSYNEQFF
v_call: TRBV5-4; j_call: TRBJ1-1; cdr3_aa: CASSLGAGGDFAEAFF
v_call: TRBV5-6; j_call: TRBJ2-2; cdr3_aa: CASSPGMGDTGELFF
v_call: TRBV6-1; j_call: TRBJ1-5; cdr3_aa: CASSGSWGFDYSNQPQHF
v_call: TRBV19; j_call: TRBJ2-7; cdr3_aa: CASSNRGTSVDEQYF
v_call: TRBV27; j_call: TRBJ2-3; cdr3_aa: CASSPRTSGRTDTQYF
v_call: TRBV10-3; j_call: TRBJ2-3; cdr3_aa: CAISESFASGDTDTQYF
v_call: TRBV4-1; j_call: TRBJ1-1; cdr3_aa: CASSQEELPNTEAFF
v_call: TRBV4-1; j_call: TRBJ1-5; cdr3_aa: CASSQEAVNQPQHF
v_call: TRBV29-1; j_call: TRBJ1-5; cdr3_aa: CSVGLQGQPQHF
v_call: TRBV18; j_call: TRBJ2-1; cdr3_aa: CASSPIGDTYNEQFF
v_call: TRBV11-2; j_call: TRBJ2-4; cdr3_aa: CASSLEPPRGQGIAKNIQYF
v_call: TRBV11-2; j_call: TRBJ2-1; cdr3_aa: CASSPSSSYNEQFF
v_call: TRBV7-3; j_call: TRBJ1-1; cdr3_aa: CASSLRQLNTEAFF
v_call: TRBV6-1; j_call: TRBJ2-5; cdr3_aa: CASSEGVSWYQETQYF
v_call: TRBV4-2; j_call: TRBJ2-2; cdr3_aa: CASSQGIGAGANTGELFF
v_call: TRBV4-1; j_call: TRBJ2-3; cdr3_aa: CASSLTSAGTDTQYF
v_call: TRBV5-1; j_call: TRBJ2-5; cdr3_aa: CASRTGTGYQETQYF
v_call: TRBV6-1; j_call: TRBJ1-5; cdr3_aa: CASSDYQPQHF
v_call: TRBV11-2; j_call: TRBJ1-2; cdr3_aa: CASSTLQGRDGYTF
v_call: TRBV7-8; j_call: TRBJ1-5; cdr3_aa: CASSLATGRGQPQHF
v_call: TRBV7-9; j_call: TRBJ1-1; cdr3_aa: CASTQRGEAFF
v_call: TRBV10-3; j_call: TRBJ2-7; cdr3_aa: CAISESNRGRYEQYF
v_call: TRBV4-1; j_call: TRBJ1-2; cdr3_aa: CASSREGSRDTF
v_call: TRBV15; j_call: TRBJ2-1; cdr3_aa: CATSRKAGGGRNEQFF
v_call: TRBV11-2; j_call: TRBJ2-7; cdr3_aa: CASSRGRTYEQYF
v_call: TRBV5-1; j_call: TRBJ1-2; cdr3_aa: CASSLGQGSPYGYTF
v_call: TRBV2; j_call: TRBJ1-4; cdr3_aa: CASSFEKTNEKLFF
v_call: TRBV6-5; j_call: TRBJ2-2; cdr3_aa: CASSASGGYSGELFF
v_call: TRBV5-1; j_call: TRBJ1-1; cdr3_aa: CASSERGDTEAFF
v_call: TRBV15; j_call: TRBJ2-5; cdr3_aa: CATSRGSGLKETQYF
v_call: TRBV6-5; j_call: TRBJ2-5; cdr3_aa: CASEEGRVEETQYF
v_call: TRBV10-3; j_call: TRBJ1-1; cdr3_aa: CAISNTANTEAFF
v_call: TRBV18; j_call: TRBJ1-5; cdr3_aa: CASSPTGGGNQPQHF
v_call: TRBV5-1; j_call: TRBJ1-5; cdr3_aa: CASSLDGEQPQHF
v_call: TRBV7-2; j_call: TRBJ1-3; cdr3_aa: CASSLEWGTGNTIYF
v_call: TRBV6-9; j_call: TRBJ1-1; cdr3_aa: CASSYGAVRNTEAFF
v_call: TRBV7-7; j_call: TRBJ1-1; cdr3_aa: CASSYRANTEAFF
v_call: TRBV5-1; j_call: TRBJ1-1; cdr3_aa: CASSLRAGENTEAFF
v_call: TRBV19; j_call: TRBJ2-3; cdr3_aa: CASRRDPRNTDTQYF
v_call: TRBV7-9; j_call: TRBJ2-1; cdr3_aa: CASSSGLGLYNEQFF